The text below deals with one T cell receptor (beta chain). The data were obtained in a study of blood T cell repertoires in COVID-19. At the level of the study: Spain, Italy and the United States supplied samples that represented acute and convalescent COVID-19. T cells, B-cell-depleted T cells, or PBMCs provided the cDNA or gDNA that served as material.

Original methodology: The assay estimated nucleated cells by amplifying reference gene primers. Measured with immunoSEQ multiplex PCR; TCRdb has only the in-frame clones, and not every one. The D gene and trimming were derived from the DNA, and the V and J assignments and clone size from that table. Of about 240,000 clones in the sample, about 80% were seen once. The sequenced sample consisted of peripheral blood. This sequence was found in a woman over 75 with acute or convalescent COVID-19.

CDR3 in DNA: TGCAGCGTTGAAAGGGGGACGGAGACCCAGTACTTC. Amino acid sequence: CSVERGTETQYF. This chain joins TRBV29-1 and TRBJ2-5; tentative D call: TRBD1 (6 bases). This CDR3 is 12 amino acids long. CDR1 is SQVTM and CDR2 is ANQGSEA in the germline V gene. Trimming cost V 2 bases and J 5 bases, with 9 bases left between them.